The 8 T cell receptor beta chains presented below share a single source sample, sequenced in a study of liver allograft versus peripheral blood T cells. Study summary: Liver transplant recipients had T cell receptor repertoires compared between transplanted liver and peripheral blood.

TCRdb re-analysed the reads in MiXCR, keeping a single row per CDR3 protein. This repertoire shows about 6,500 distinct CDR3 sequences, 15% to 20% found once; its top ten account for 58%. The origin of the receptors is a human patient who had a liver transplant. Some T cells may arise from the graft donor.

This clonotype was picked up many times. The chain joins TRBV10-3 to TRBJ2-7, with 8 positions matching TRBD1. The trim removed 4 bases at V and 6 bases at J, leaving 11 bases unmatched. The length of the CDR3 is 15 residues. The germline V gene encodes CDR1 ENHRY and CDR2 SYGVKD. CDR3 DNA sequence: TGTGCCATCAGTGTGACTCCCAGGGGGCAATTCGAGCAGTACTTC. Protein product: CAISVTPRGQFEQYF.

By sample share, this clonotype is medium-sized. The chain uses TRBV6-5 and TRBJ1-4; no clear D gene. V was pared by 9 bases and J by 8 bases, with 13 bases between. Per germline, CDR1 MNHEY and CDR2 SVGAGI. This CDR3 comprises 12 residues. DNA of the CDR3: TGTGCCAGTACGAGGGAGGGAGAAAAACTGTTTTTT. This encodes CASTREGEKLFF.

This clonotype came up a few times. This chain joins TRBV27 and TRBJ1-2; tentative D call: TRBD1 (6 bases). The CDR3 totals 13 residues. The germline V gene encodes CDR1 MNHEY and CDR2 SMNVEV (reference sequence). V lost 8 bases and J 0 bases, leaving 10 bases between the germline ends. CDR3 region: CASGTYANYGYTF. CDR3 coding DNA: TGTGCCAGCGGGACATACGCTAACTATGGCTACACCTTC.

The chain combines TRBV10-3 with TRBJ1-1, with D unresolved. Germline V gene sequence: CDR1 ENHRY, CDR2 SYGVKD. The CDR3 extends over 14 amino acids. V was cut by 4 bases and J by 2 bases, with 11 bases left in between. CDR3 nucleotides: TGTGCCATCAGTGCTGGTGGGGATAACACTGAAGCTTTCTTT. Translating gives CAISAGGDNTEAFF.

This clonotype was seen repeatedly, ten times or more. The chain employs TRBV6-6 and TRBJ2-3, with TRBD2 matching 12 bases. J gave up 2 bases and V 5 bases, and 8 bases lay outside the gene matches. The CDR3 is 17 residues long. CDR1 is MNHNY and CDR2 is SVGAGI in the germline V gene (reference sequence). The CDR3 here is CASSLTLAGGSTDTQYF. The DNA of the CDR3 is TGTGCCAGCAGTCTAACCCTAGCGGGGGGGTCCACAGATACGCAGTATTTT.

In this sample, this clonotype is medium-sized. The V gene is TRBV6-1, the J gene TRBJ1-6; D possibly corresponds to TRBD1 (6 bases). Trimming stripped 3 bases from V and 2 bases from J, with 8 bases between. Germline V gene sequence: CDR1 MNHNS, CDR2 SASEGT. This CDR3 is 15 amino acids long. The CDR3 DNA reads TGTGCCAGCAGTGACGGGGACACCTATAATTCACCCCTCCACTTT. It codes for CASSDGDTYNSPLHF.

Ten or more counts support this clonotype. The V call is TRBV7-9, the J call TRBJ1-1; no clear D gene. This CDR3 is 15 amino acids long. Germline CDR1 and CDR2: SEHNR and FQNEAQ (reference sequence). V was pared by 6 bases and J by 2 bases, with 16 bases between. The CDR3: CASRHIRRSNTEAFF. CDR3 DNA sequence: TGTGCCAGCAGACATATTAGGAGGTCTAACACTGAAGCTTTCTTT.

This clonotype was picked up many times. This chain connects TRBV7-2 to TRBJ1-2; D is perhaps TRBD1 (5 bases). The CDR3 totals 13 residues. Per germline, CDR1 SGHTA and CDR2 FQGNSA. Trimming left V 5 bases short and J 8 bases short, with 15 bases between. The CDR3 coding sequence is TGTGCCAGCAGCACGGGGCCCCGTATGGGCTACACCTTC. Its protein product is CASSTGPRMGYTF.